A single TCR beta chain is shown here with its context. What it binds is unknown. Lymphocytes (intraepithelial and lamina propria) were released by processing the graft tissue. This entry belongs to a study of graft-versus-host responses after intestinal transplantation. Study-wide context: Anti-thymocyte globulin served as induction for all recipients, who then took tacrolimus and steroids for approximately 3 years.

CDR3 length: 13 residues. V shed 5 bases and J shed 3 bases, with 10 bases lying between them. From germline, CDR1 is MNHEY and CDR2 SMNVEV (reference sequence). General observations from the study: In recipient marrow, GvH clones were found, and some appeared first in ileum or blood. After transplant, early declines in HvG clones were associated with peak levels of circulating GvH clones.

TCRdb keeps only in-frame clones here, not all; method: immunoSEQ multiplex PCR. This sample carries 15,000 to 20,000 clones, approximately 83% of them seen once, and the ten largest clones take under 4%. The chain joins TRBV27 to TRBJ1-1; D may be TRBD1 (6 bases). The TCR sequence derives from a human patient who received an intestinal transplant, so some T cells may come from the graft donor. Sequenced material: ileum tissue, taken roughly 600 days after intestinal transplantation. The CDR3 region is CASSHNRDTEAFF. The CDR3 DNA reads TGTGCCAGCAGTCATAACAGGGACACTGAAGCTTTCTTT.